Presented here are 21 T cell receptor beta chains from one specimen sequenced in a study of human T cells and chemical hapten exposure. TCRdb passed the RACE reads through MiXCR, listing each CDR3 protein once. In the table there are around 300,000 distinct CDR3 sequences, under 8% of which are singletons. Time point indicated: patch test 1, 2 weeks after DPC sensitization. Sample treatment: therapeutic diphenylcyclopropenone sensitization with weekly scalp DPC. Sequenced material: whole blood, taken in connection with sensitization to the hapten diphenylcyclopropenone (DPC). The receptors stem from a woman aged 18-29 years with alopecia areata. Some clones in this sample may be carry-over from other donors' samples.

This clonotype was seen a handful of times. In nucleotides, the CDR3 is TGTGCCAGCAGTTTGGTAACAGGGGGTGCAGATACGCAGTATTTT. This sequence encodes CASSLVTGGADTQYF. The V gene is TRBV12-3 or TRBV12-4, the J gene TRBJ2-3; 8 bases line up with TRBD1. The junction had 6 bases not matched to a gene; V was cut back by 3 bases and J by 4 bases. The CDR3 runs to 15 residues.

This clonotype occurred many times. The CDR3 loop is CASSVTGTDGYTF. DNA for the CDR3: TGTGCCAGCAGCGTGACAGGGACCGATGGCTACACCTTC. V and J are TRBV9 and TRBJ1-2; 7 positions match TRBD1. Germline V gene lookup returns CDR1 SGDLS and CDR2 YYNGEE. After removal of 2 bases from V and 6 bases from J, the junction contained 4 bases not matched to a gene. This CDR3 spans 13 amino acids.

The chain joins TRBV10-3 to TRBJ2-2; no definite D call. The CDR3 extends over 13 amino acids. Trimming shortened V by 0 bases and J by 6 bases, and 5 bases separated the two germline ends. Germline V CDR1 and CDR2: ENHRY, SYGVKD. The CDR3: CAISESTAGELFF. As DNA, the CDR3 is TGTGCCATCAGTGAGTCTACCGCCGGGGAGCTGTTTTTT.

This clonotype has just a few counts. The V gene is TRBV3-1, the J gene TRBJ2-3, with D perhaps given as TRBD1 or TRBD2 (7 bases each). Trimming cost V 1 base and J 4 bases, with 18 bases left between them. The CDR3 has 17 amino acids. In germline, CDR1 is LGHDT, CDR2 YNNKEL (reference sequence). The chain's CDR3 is CASSQGETAGTADTQYF. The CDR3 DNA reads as TGTGCCAGCAGCCAAGGGGAAACAGCGGGGACAGCAGATACGCAGTATTTT.

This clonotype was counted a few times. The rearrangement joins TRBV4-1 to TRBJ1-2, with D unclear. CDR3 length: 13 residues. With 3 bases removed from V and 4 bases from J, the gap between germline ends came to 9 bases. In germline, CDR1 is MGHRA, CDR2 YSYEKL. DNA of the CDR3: TGCGCCAGCAGCCAGAGCCCTTTCTATGGCTACACCTTC. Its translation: CASSQSPFYGYTF.

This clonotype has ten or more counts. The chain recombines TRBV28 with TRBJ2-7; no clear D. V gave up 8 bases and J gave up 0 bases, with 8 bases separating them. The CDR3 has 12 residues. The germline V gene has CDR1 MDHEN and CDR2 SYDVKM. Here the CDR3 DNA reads TGTGCCAGCCAGGAGAGCTCCTACGAGCAGTACTTC. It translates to CASQESSYEQYF.

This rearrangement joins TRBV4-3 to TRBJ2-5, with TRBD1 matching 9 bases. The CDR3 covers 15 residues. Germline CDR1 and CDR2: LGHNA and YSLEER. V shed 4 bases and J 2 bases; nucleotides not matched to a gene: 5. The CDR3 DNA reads TGCGCCAGCAGCCGGGACAGGGTTACTCAAGAGACCCAGTACTTC. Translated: CASSRDRVTQETQYF.

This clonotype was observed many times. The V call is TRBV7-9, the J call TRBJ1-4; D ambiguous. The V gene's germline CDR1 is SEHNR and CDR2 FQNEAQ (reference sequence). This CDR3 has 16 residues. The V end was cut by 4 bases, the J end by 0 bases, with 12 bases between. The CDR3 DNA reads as TGTGCCAGCAGCTCCAACCGAGAGGCAACTAATGAAAAACTGTTTTTT. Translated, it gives CASSSNREATNEKLFF.

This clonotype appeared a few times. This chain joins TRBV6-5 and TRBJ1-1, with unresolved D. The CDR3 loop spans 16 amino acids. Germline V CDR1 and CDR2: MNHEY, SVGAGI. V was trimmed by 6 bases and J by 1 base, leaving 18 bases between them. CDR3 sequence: CASSHSRGRANTEAFF. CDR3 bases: TGTGCCAGCAGCCACTCCCGCGGACGGGCGAACACTGAAGCTTTCTTT.

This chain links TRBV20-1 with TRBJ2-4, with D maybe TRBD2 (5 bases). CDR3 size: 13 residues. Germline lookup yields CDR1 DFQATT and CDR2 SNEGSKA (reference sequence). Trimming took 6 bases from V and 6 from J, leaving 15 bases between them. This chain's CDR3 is CSALRGKGNIQYF. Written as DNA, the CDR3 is TGCAGTGCCTTACGGGGAAAGGGAAACATTCAGTACTTC.

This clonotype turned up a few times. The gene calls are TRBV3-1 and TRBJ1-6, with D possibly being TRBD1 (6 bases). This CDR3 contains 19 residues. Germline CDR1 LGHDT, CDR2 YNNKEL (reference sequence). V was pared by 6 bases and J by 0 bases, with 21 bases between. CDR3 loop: CASRRTGQRGFSYNSPLHF. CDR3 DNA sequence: TGTGCCAGCAGACGGACCGGACAGAGGGGATTCTCCTATAATTCACCCCTCCACTTT.

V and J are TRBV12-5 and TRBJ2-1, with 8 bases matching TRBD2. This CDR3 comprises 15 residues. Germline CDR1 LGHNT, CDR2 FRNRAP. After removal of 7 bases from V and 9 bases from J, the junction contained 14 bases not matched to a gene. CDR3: CASVRTSSLTGEQFF. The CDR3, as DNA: TGTGCTAGTGTCCGGACTAGCAGCTTAACGGGTGAGCAGTTCTTC.

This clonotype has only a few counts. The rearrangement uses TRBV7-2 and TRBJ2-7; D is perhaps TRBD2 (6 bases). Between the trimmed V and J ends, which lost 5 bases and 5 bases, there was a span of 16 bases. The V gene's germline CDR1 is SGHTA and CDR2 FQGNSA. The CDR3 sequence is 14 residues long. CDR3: CASSVARGGNEQYF. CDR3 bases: TGTGCCAGCAGCGTCGCCCGGGGAGGTAACGAGCAGTACTTC. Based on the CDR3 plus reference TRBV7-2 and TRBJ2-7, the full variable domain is GAGVSQSPSNKVTEKGKDVELRCDPISGHTALYWYRQSLGQGLEFLIYFQGNSAPDKSGLPSDRFSAERTGGSVSTLTIQRTQQEDSAVYLCASSVARGGNEQYFGPGTRLTVT.

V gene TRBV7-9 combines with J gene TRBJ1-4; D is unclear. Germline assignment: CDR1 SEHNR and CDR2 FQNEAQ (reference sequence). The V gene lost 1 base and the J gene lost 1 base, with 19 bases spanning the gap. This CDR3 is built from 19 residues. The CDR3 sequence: CASSLVRSVDGGTNEKLFF. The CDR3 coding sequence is TGTGCCAGCAGCTTAGTCAGGTCCGTGGACGGAGGAACTAATGAAAAACTGTTTTTT.

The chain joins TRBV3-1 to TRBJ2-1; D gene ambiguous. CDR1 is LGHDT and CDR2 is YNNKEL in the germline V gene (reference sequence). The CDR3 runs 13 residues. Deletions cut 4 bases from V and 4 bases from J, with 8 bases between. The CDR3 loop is CASSLPGYNEQFF. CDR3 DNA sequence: TGTGCCAGCAGCCTGCCAGGTTACAATGAGCAGTTCTTC.

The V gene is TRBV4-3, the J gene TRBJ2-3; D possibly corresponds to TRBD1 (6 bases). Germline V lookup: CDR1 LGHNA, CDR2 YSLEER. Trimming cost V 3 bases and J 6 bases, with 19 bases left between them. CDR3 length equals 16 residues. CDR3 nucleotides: TGCGCCAGCAGCCAGGGGACATCCTGGGGGATGGATACGCAGTATTTT. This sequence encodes CASSQGTSWGMDTQYF.

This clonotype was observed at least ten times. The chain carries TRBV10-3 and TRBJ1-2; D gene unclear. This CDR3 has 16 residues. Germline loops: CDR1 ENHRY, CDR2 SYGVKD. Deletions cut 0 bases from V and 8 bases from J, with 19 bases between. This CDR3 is CAISESTVIASNGYTF. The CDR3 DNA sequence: TGTGCCATCAGTGAGTCCACGGTTATAGCGTCCAACGGCTACACCTTC.

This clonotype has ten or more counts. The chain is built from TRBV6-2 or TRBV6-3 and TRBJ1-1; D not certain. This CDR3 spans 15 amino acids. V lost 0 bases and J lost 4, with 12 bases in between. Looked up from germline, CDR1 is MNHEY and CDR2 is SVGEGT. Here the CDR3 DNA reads TGTGCCAGCAGTTACTCTAGCGCTCCGAGCACTGAAGCTTTCTTT. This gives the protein CASSYSSAPSTEAFF.

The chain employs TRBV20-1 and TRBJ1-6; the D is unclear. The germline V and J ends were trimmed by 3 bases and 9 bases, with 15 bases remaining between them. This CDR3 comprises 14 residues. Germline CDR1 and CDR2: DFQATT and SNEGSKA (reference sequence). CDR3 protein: CSASPGESFSPLHF. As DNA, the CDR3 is TGCAGTGCTAGCCCAGGAGAGAGTTTTTCACCCCTCCACTTT.

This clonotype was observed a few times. This CDR3 is CASSLGGSGGYTF. The DNA for the CDR3 is TGTGCCAGCAGTTTGGGAGGGAGCGGAGGCTACACCTTC. This chain connects TRBV12-3 or TRBV12-4 to TRBJ1-2; D call uncertain. The length of the CDR3 is 13 residues. Between the trimmed V and J ends, which lost 3 bases and 8 bases, there was a span of 13 bases.

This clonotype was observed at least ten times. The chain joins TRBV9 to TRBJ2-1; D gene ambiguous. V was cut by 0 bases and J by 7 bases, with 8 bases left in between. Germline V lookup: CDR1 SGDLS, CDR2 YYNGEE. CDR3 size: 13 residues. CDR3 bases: TGTGCCAGCAGCGTAGCAGGAAGGAATGAGCAGTTCTTC. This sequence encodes CASSVAGRNEQFF.